This TCR beta chain derives from a study of cytomegalovirus exposure and HLA in healthy donors. Use of 60 Vbeta and 13 Jbeta primers characterized the PCR. Sequencing used immunoSEQ multiplex PCR; TCRdb keeps in-frame clones, though not all of them. The table has about 140,000 clones, about three quarters seen once. The sequence came from a male donor in good health and CMV-seropositive. The sample comprised PBMCs.

The CDR3 coding sequence is TGTGCCAGCAGCCAAGATCTTTGGGGCGGGAACACTGAAGCTTTCTTT. Protein sequence: CASSQDLWGGNTEAFF. The gene calls are TRBV14 and TRBJ1-1; TRBD1 might be the D (5 bases). This CDR3 is built from 16 residues. V was shortened by 0 bases and J by 1 base, with 12 bases between the two germline ends. Germline CDR1 and CDR2: SGHDN and FVKESK.